This entry lists 20 T cell receptor beta chains sequenced from one sample in a study of T cell responses to AZD1222 COVID-19 vaccine. The data were produced by immunoSEQ multiplex PCR, yet TCRdb's version contains in-frame clones alone and is incomplete. The sample lists 96,000 or so clones, around 89% occurring once. The source was peripheral blood, collected on day 0 of AZD1222 vaccination. Source of these receptors: an adult in good health.

The rearrangement links TRBV23-1 to TRBJ2-7; D not certain. TRBV23-1 carries the ORF label, with uncertain function. The CDR3 spans 14 residues. V was shortened by 0 bases and J by 3 bases, with 9 bases between the two germline ends. CDR3 nucleotide sequence: TGCGCCAGCAGTCAATCAAAGAAAAACTACGAGCAGTACTTC. It specifies CASSQSKKNYEQYF.

This clone came up once. V is TRBV30 and J is TRBJ2-7; 9 bases fit TRBD1. Germline CDR1 is GTSNPN and CDR2 is SVGIG (reference sequence). The V gene end was trimmed by 4 bases and the J gene end by 4 bases; junction bases not matched to a gene: 5. CDR3 length: 13 amino acids. The CDR3: CAWKRDRVYEQYF. The CDR3 coding sequence is TGTGCCTGGAAGCGGGACAGGGTATACGAGCAGTACTTC.

The chain joins TRBV5-6 to TRBJ2-4; D is possibly TRBD2 (6 bases). This CDR3 is 15 amino acids long. V shed 0 bases and J shed 8 bases, with 15 bases lying between them. Per germline, CDR1 SGHDT and CDR2 YYEEEE. CDR3 DNA: TGTGCCAGCAGCTTGGAAGGGCCAGGGAGGTACATTCAGTACTTC. Amino acids: CASSLEGPGRYIQYF. Using reference TRBV5-6 and TRBJ2-4 for the parts outside the CDR3, the full variable domain is DAGVTQSPTHLIKTRGQQVTLRCSPKSGHDTVSWYQQALGQGPQFIFQYYEEEERQRGNFPDRFSGHQFPNYSSELNVNALLLGDSALYLCASSLEGPGRYIQYFGAGTRLSVL.

V is TRBV30 and J is TRBJ2-3; no clear D gene. CDR1 is GTSNPN and CDR2 is SVGIG in the germline V gene (reference sequence). The ends were cut back, 0 bases at V and 1 base at J, with 8 bases in the middle. The length of the CDR3 is 14 residues. CDR3 region: CAWSVRGGTDTQYF. CDR3 sequence (DNA): TGTGCCTGGAGTGTACGTGGGGGCACAGATACGCAGTATTTT. The variable domain in full, completed from reference TRBV30 and TRBJ2-3, reads SQTIHQWPATLVQPVGSPLSLECTVEGTSNPNLYWYRQAAGRGLQLLFYSVGIGQISSEVPQNLSASRPQDRQFILSSKKLLLSDSGFYLCAWSVRGGTDTQYFGPGTRLTVL.

This chain uses TRBV28 with TRBJ1-2, with D perhaps matching TRBD1 (6 bases). There are 15 residues in the CDR3. The germline V gene has CDR1 MDHEN and CDR2 SYDVKM. Trimming shortened V by 4 bases and J by 8 bases, and 20 bases separated the two germline ends. CDR3 nucleotides: TGTGCCAGCAGTTCACCATCGACAGGAGGTTCCGGCTACACCTTC. This gives the protein CASSSPSTGGSGYTF.

The V call is TRBV5-6, the J call TRBJ2-7; D is undetermined. The length of the CDR3 is 11 residues. Germline V lookup: CDR1 SGHDT, CDR2 YYEEEE. Trimming took 1 base from V and 7 from J, leaving 6 bases between them. The CDR3 region has the DNA TGTGCCAGCAGCTTGATGGGAGAGCAGTACTTC. Amino acids: CASSLMGEQYF.

The chain employs TRBV2 and TRBJ2-2, with 7 bases matching TRBD1. CDR3 length: 13 residues. Germline V lookup: CDR1 SNHLY, CDR2 FYNNEI. V lost 6 bases, J lost 6 bases, and 4 bases stayed unmatched. The CDR3 nucleotides read TGTGCCAGCAGGAGTCAGGGGGCCGGGGAGCTGTTTTTT. Translation gives CASRSQGAGELFF.

V gene TRBV6-6 combines with J gene TRBJ1-1, with D perhaps TRBD1 (6 bases). V gave up 6 bases and J gave up 8 bases, with 13 bases separating them. This CDR3 contains 12 residues. CDR1 and CDR2 (germline): MNHNY, SVGAGI (reference sequence). The CDR3: CASSPGGTEAFF. As DNA, the CDR3 is TGTGCCAGCAGCCCGGGGGGGACAGAAGCTTTCTTT.

This chain links TRBV28 with TRBJ2-7; 7 bases map to TRBD1. CDR3 size: 14 residues. Germline V gene lookup returns CDR1 MDHEN and CDR2 SYDVKM. The V segment lost 5 bases and the J segment 6 bases; nucleotides outside the gene matches: 10. CDR3 protein: CASSRPGTAGEQYF. The CDR3 DNA is TGTGCCAGCAGTCGACCTGGGACAGCCGGCGAGCAGTACTTC.

This chain links TRBV6-6 with TRBJ1-1; D unresolved. The germline CDR1 and CDR2 sequences are MNHNY and SVGAGI (reference sequence). The CDR3 is made up of 14 amino acids. The ends were cut back, 7 bases at V and 0 bases at J, with 12 bases in the middle. CDR3 coding DNA: TGTGCCAGCATTCCGGACGGCCTGAACACTGAAGCTTTCTTT. Translating gives CASIPDGLNTEAFF.

V is TRBV29-1 and J is TRBJ1-4; D not certain. CDR1 and CDR2 (germline): SQVTM, ANQGSEA. The ends were cut back, 1 base at V and 3 bases at J, with 0 bases in the middle. The length of the CDR3 is 11 residues. DNA of the CDR3: TGCAGCGTTGAAGCTAATGAAAAACTGTTTTTT. Translation: CSVEANEKLFF.

The count of this clone is one. The V gene is TRBV24-1, the J gene TRBJ2-1; TRBD2 aligns across 8 bases. There are 13 residues in the CDR3. V lost 12 bases, J lost 5 bases, and 8 bases stayed unmatched. From germline, CDR1 is KGHDR and CDR2 SFDVKD. The chain's CDR3 is CAAGGLMDNEQFF. Written as DNA, the CDR3 is TGTGCCGCGGGGGGACTAATGGACAATGAGCAGTTCTTC.

This clone was seen just once. Its ends do not fully match the called genes, so a read error is possible. This chain connects TRBV3-1 (or the pseudogene TRBV3-2) to TRBJ2-7; D not certain. Germline-derived CDR1 and CDR2 are LGHDT and YNNKEL (reference sequence). This CDR3 comprises 13 residues. The CDR3 spells CASSQSLATSLGF. The DNA for the CDR3 is TGTGCCAGCAGCCAATCGCTGGCGACGTCGCTCGGCTTC.

The J gene is TRBJ2-2, the V gene TRBV7-8, with TRBD2 identical over 7 bases. CDR1 is SGHVS and CDR2 is FQNEAQ in the germline V gene. This CDR3 comprises 15 residues. The ends lost 8 bases at V and 6 bases at J; junction bases unmatched: 12. CDR3 bases: TGTGCCAGCCTTGCTAACTCGGGGGGTTCCGGGGAGCTGTTTTTT. Protein: CASLANSGGSGELFF.

This clone came up once. The chain links TRBV7-9 to TRBJ2-7; no firm D call. This CDR3 is built from 13 residues. The V and J ends lost 4 bases and 2 bases respectively, with 9 bases between them. The germline gives CDR1 SEHNR, CDR2 FQNEAQ (reference sequence). CDR3 DNA sequence: TGTGCCAGCAGCTCTTCAAGCACCTACGAGCAGTACTTC. Translating gives CASSSSSTYEQYF.

The V call is TRBV19, the J call TRBJ1-5; D is unclear. From germline, CDR1 is LNHDA and CDR2 SQIVND (reference sequence). The CDR3 contains 15 residues. Trimming removed 6 bases at V and 8 bases at J, with 20 bases between. The CDR3 DNA sequence: TGTGCCAGTAGCCATCAGACTCTGGCGGTGGAGCCCCAGCATTTT. This sequence encodes CASSHQTLAVEPQHF.

The V and J genes are TRBV21-1 and TRBJ1-1; the table's D call, TRBD1, was not checked against the DNA. TRBV21-1 is a listed pseudogene. There are 16 residues in the CDR3. DNA for the CDR3: TGTGCCAGCAGCAAAGGACCAAACAGGGGGAGGACTGAAGCTTTCTTT. As protein: CASSKGPNRGRTEAFF.

The chain employs TRBV4-1 and TRBJ1-5, with 8 bases identical to TRBD1. The germline gives CDR1 MGHRA, CDR2 YSYEKL. Trimming cost V 4 bases and J 2 bases; bases outside gene matches: 7. The CDR3 length is 16 residues. Here the CDR3 reads CASSRGQGGGNQPQHF. The CDR3 DNA reads TGCGCCAGCAGCCGTGGACAGGGCGGGGGCAATCAGCCCCAGCATTTT.

This sequence joins TRBV5-4 and TRBJ1-2, with D maybe TRBD1 (6 bases). The CDR3 runs 12 residues. The germline V gene encodes CDR1 SGHNT and CDR2 YYREEE (reference sequence). The V end was cut by 0 bases, the J end by 10 bases, with 10 bases between. CDR3 residues: CASSLVGGIYTF. The CDR3 nucleotides are TGTGCCAGCAGCTTGGTAGGGGGGATCTACACCTTC.

The gene calls are TRBV3-1 (or the pseudogene TRBV3-2) and TRBJ1-5; D is undetermined. V was shortened by 4 bases and J by 1 base, with 8 bases between the two germline ends. CDR3 length equals 14 residues. The germline V gene has CDR1 LGHDT and CDR2 YNNKEL (reference sequence). The CDR3 region is CASSPQVSNQPQHF. The CDR3 coding sequence is TGTGCCAGCAGCCCTCAAGTAAGCAATCAGCCCCAGCATTTT.